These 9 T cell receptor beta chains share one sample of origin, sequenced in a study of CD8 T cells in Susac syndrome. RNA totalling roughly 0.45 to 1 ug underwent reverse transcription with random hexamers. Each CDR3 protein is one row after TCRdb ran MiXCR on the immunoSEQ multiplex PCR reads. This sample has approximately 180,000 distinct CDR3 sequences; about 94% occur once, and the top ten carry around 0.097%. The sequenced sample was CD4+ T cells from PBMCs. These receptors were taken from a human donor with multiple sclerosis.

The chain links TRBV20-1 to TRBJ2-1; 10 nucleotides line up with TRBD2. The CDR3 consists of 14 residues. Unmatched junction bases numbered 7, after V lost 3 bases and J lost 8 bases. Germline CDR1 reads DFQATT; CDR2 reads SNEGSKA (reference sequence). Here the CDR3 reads CSARSLAGVDEQFF. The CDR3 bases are TGCAGTGCTAGGTCTCTAGCGGGAGTTGATGAGCAGTTCTTC.

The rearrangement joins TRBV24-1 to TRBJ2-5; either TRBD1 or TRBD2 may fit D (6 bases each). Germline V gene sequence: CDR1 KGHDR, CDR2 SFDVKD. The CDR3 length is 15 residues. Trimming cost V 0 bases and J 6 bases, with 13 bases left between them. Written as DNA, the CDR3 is TGTGCCACCAGTGATTTGGGGGGCGGGGTCCAGACCCAGTACTTC. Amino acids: CATSDLGGGVQTQYF.

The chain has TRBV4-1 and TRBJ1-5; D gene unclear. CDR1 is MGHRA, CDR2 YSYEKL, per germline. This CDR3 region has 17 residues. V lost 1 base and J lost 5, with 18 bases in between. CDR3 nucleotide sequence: TGCGCCAGCAGCCAAGTCGAAGGCCTTACAACCGATCAGCCCCAGCATTTT. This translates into CASSQVEGLTTDQPQHF.

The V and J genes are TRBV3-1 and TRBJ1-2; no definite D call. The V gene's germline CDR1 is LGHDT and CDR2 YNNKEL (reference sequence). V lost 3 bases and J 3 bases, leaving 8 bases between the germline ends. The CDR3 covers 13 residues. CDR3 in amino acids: CASSQRPDYGYTF. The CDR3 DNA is TGTGCCAGCAGCCAGAGACCAGACTATGGCTACACCTTC.

This CDR3 reads CASSPPNRANEQYF. DNA for the CDR3: TGCGCCAGCAGTCCCCCCAACAGGGCTAACGAGCAGTACTTC. This chain joins TRBV4-1 and TRBJ2-7, with TRBD1 as a possible D gene (6 bases). Deletions cut 6 bases from V and 5 bases from J, with 17 bases between. Germline values: CDR1 MGHRA, CDR2 YSYEKL. CDR3 length: 14 amino acids.

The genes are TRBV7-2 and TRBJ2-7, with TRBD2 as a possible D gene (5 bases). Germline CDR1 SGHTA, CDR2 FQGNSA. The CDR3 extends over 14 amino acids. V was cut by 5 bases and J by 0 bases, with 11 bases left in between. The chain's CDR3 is CASSRNSASYEQYF. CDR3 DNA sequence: TGTGCCAGCAGCCGCAATAGCGCCTCCTACGAGCAGTACTTC.

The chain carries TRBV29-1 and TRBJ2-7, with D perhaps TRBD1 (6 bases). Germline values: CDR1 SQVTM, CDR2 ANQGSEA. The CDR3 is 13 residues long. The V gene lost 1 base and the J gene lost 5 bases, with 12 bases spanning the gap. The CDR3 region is CSVEGGQGDEQYF. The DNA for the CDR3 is TGCAGCGTTGAAGGGGGGCAGGGCGACGAGCAGTACTTC.

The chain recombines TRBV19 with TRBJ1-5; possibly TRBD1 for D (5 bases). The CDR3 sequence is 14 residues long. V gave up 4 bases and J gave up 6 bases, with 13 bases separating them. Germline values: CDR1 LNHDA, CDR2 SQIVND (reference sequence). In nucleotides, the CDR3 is TGTGCCAGTAGTACCGCAGGGATAGGTCAGCCCCAGCATTTT. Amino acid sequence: CASSTAGIGQPQHF.

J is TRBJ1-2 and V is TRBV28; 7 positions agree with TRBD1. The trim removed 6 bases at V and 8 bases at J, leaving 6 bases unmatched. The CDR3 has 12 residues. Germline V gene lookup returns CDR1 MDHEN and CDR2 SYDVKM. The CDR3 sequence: CASRPGGNGYTF. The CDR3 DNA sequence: TGTGCCAGCAGACCAGGGGGAAACGGCTACACCTTC.